Listed below are T cell receptor beta chains from one sample, sequenced in a study of CD8 T cells in ankylosing spondylitis. From the 5' RACE reads, TCRdb called clonotypes with MiXCR, one entry per CDR3 protein. The table has about 210,000 distinct CDR3 sequences, 6% to 8.5% seen once; the top ten hold around 14%. Sequenced material: blood, either unsorted or a sorted T cell fraction (not recorded which). The receptors were sampled from a male donor with ankylosing spondylitis. Both conserved end residues are part of each CDR3. D genes are given only for firm matches. Rows may omit the clone size; those that give it use once, few, many or a size class.

clone_size: many
d_call: NA
j_call: TRBJ2-2
v_call: TRBV4-1
cdr3_nt: TGCGCCAGCAGCCAAGTACCCAGACCCGGATCCTGGGAGCTGTTTTTT
cdr3_aa: CASSQVPRPGSWELFF

clone_size: many
d_call: NA
j_call: TRBJ2-3
v_call: TRBV5-1
cdr3_nt: TGCGCCAGCAGCTTAACTCCCGATTATGTAGGGGCCAGCACAGATACGCAGTATTTT
cdr3_aa: CASSLTPDYVGASTDTQYF

clone_size: NA
d_call: NA
j_call: TRBJ1-4
v_call: TRBV7-9
cdr3_nt: TGTGCCAGCAGCCGACGGACAAATAATGAAAAACTGTTTTTT
cdr3_aa: CASSRRTNNEKLFF

clone_size: many
d_call: NA
j_call: TRBJ2-1
v_call: TRBV10-3
cdr3_nt: TGTGCCATCAGTGAGTCCGTACGGGGGCCGTACAATGAGCAGTTCTTC
cdr3_aa: CAISESVRGPYNEQFF

clone_size: many
d_call: TRBD1
j_call: TRBJ2-2
v_call: TRBV24-1
cdr3_nt: TGTGCCACCAGTGACTGGACAGGGAACACCGGGGAGCTGTTTTTT
cdr3_aa: CATSDWTGNTGELFF

clone_size: many
d_call: TRBD2
j_call: TRBJ2-1
v_call: TRBV10-3
cdr3_nt: TGTGCCATCAGTGAGTCCGGGACTAGCGCCTACAATGAGCAGTTCTTC
cdr3_aa: CAISESGTSAYNEQFF

clone_size: many
d_call: NA
j_call: TRBJ2-5
v_call: TRBV6-2/TRBV6-3
cdr3_nt: TGTGCCAGCAGTCGTCCTAACGTGGAGACCCAGTACTTC
cdr3_aa: CASSRPNVETQYF

clone_size: many
d_call: NA
j_call: TRBJ1-2
v_call: TRBV12-3/TRBV12-4
cdr3_nt: TGTGCCAGCAGTTTTCCGGGACCTACAAACTATGGCTACACCTTC
cdr3_aa: CASSFPGPTNYGYTF

clone_size: NA
d_call: NA
j_call: TRBJ1-1
v_call: TRBV29-1
cdr3_nt: TGCAGCGTGGGACACCGGAGCACTGAAGCTTTCTTT
cdr3_aa: CSVGHRSTEAFF

clone_size: many
d_call: NA
j_call: TRBJ1-2
v_call: TRBV5-1
cdr3_nt: TGCGCCAGCAGCTTGGCCGAGAAGGGGTATGGCTACACCTTC
cdr3_aa: CASSLAEKGYGYTF

clone_size: NA
d_call: NA
j_call: TRBJ2-7
v_call: TRBV2
cdr3_nt: TGTGCCAGCAGTGAAGCGGGAGGAAGACTCGAGCAGTACTTC
cdr3_aa: CASSEAGGRLEQYF

clone_size: many
d_call: NA
j_call: TRBJ2-2
v_call: TRBV27
cdr3_nt: TGTGCCAGCAGTTTAATAGACCCCAGAGGTGGGGAGCTGTTTTTT
cdr3_aa: CASSLIDPRGGELFF

clone_size: many
d_call: NA
j_call: TRBJ1-2
v_call: TRBV7-9
cdr3_nt: TGTGCCAGCAGCCTGGGGGTCGACTATGGCTACACCTTC
cdr3_aa: CASSLGVDYGYTF

clone_size: many
d_call: NA
j_call: TRBJ1-1
v_call: TRBV12-3/TRBV12-4
cdr3_nt: TGTGCCAGCAGTTTGGGTATTCTTGGGCTCACTGAAGCTTTCTTT
cdr3_aa: CASSLGILGLTEAFF

clone_size: many
d_call: NA
j_call: TRBJ2-3
v_call: TRBV29-1
cdr3_nt: TGCAGCGTTGAAGATCAGAAGGGTACGCAGTATTTT
cdr3_aa: CSVEDQKGTQYF

clone_size: many
d_call: NA
j_call: TRBJ2-5
v_call: TRBV9
cdr3_nt: TGTGCCAGCAGCTACGCGGGACAGAGTCAAGAGACCCAGTACTTC
cdr3_aa: CASSYAGQSQETQYF

clone_size: many
d_call: TRBD1
j_call: TRBJ2-7
v_call: TRBV20-1
cdr3_nt: TGCAGTGCTAGAGATCGGGACAGGGGTTTAACGTCCTACGAGCAGTACTTC
cdr3_aa: CSARDRDRGLTSYEQYF

clone_size: NA
d_call: TRBD1
j_call: TRBJ2-1
v_call: TRBV18
cdr3_nt: TGTGCCAGCTCACCCCCGACAGGGGTGGGCCAGGAGGAGCAGTTCTTC
cdr3_aa: CASSPPTGVGQEEQFF

clone_size: many
d_call: TRBD1
j_call: TRBJ1-1
v_call: TRBV5-5
cdr3_nt: TGTGCCAGCAGCTCCGACCGGACAGGGGGGGCGAACACTGAAGCTTTCTTT
cdr3_aa: CASSSDRTGGANTEAFF

clone_size: NA
d_call: NA
j_call: TRBJ2-1
v_call: TRBV12-3/TRBV12-4
cdr3_nt: TGTGCCAGCAGTTTAGCTTCGACTTTCAATGAGCAGTTCTTC
cdr3_aa: CASSLASTFNEQFF

clone_size: many
d_call: TRBD2
j_call: TRBJ2-7
v_call: TRBV25-1
cdr3_nt: TGTGCCAGCAGTGAGACTAGCGGGAGCTTTTCCCTTTTTACCTACGAGCAGTACTTC
cdr3_aa: CASSETSGSFSLFTYEQYF

clone_size: many
d_call: NA
j_call: TRBJ2-3
v_call: TRBV5-1
cdr3_nt: TGCGCCAGCAGCACAGACCCTACCTGGGGGACAGATACGCAGTATTTT
cdr3_aa: CASSTDPTWGTDTQYF

clone_size: many
d_call: NA
j_call: TRBJ2-3
v_call: TRBV5-5
cdr3_nt: TGTGCCAGCAGCTTCTACGGGAGAAGCACAGATACGCAGTATTTT
cdr3_aa: CASSFYGRSTDTQYF

clone_size: NA
d_call: NA
j_call: TRBJ2-7
v_call: TRBV4-1
cdr3_nt: TGCGCCAGCAGCCGCCCTTCCGGACAGCCCTACTACGAGCAGTACTTC
cdr3_aa: CASSRPSGQPYYEQYF

clone_size: few
d_call: NA
j_call: TRBJ2-1
v_call: TRBV28
cdr3_nt: TGTGCCAGCAGTTTATGGAACAATGAGCAGTTCTTC
cdr3_aa: CASSLWNNEQFF

clone_size: NA
d_call: TRBD2
j_call: TRBJ2-5
v_call: TRBV5-6
cdr3_nt: TGTGCCAGCAGCTTAATTAGCGGGGCACAAGAGACCCAGTACTTC
cdr3_aa: CASSLISGAQETQYF

clone_size: many
d_call: NA
j_call: TRBJ2-7
v_call: TRBV27
cdr3_nt: TGTGCCAGCAGTTTTACAGGTAGCTACGAGCAGTACTTC
cdr3_aa: CASSFTGSYEQYF

clone_size: many
d_call: TRBD2
j_call: TRBJ2-1
v_call: TRBV27
cdr3_nt: TGTGCCAGCAGTTTACTAGCGGGTAGCTCCTACAATGAGCAGTTCTTC
cdr3_aa: CASSLLAGSSYNEQFF

clone_size: many
d_call: NA
j_call: TRBJ2-1
v_call: TRBV29-1
cdr3_nt: TGCAGCGTTGAAACACTAGATTCGAATGAGCAGTTCTTC
cdr3_aa: CSVETLDSNEQFF

clone_size: NA
d_call: NA
j_call: TRBJ2-2
v_call: TRBV6-4
cdr3_nt: TGTGCCAGCAGTAGCTTAATCGGGACGGCGAACACCGGGGAGCTGTTTTTT
cdr3_aa: CASSSLIGTANTGELFF

clone_size: few
d_call: NA
j_call: TRBJ1-5
v_call: TRBV4-2
cdr3_nt: TGTGCCAGCAGCCAAGATATAATTGGGAGCCTACTTATTCAGCCCCAGCATTTT
cdr3_aa: CASSQDIIGSLLIQPQHF

clone_size: many
d_call: NA
j_call: TRBJ2-7
v_call: TRBV14
cdr3_nt: TGTGCCAGCAGCCAAGTACGTGGAGACGAGCAGTACTTC
cdr3_aa: CASSQVRGDEQYF

clone_size: many
d_call: NA
j_call: TRBJ1-1
v_call: TRBV7-8
cdr3_nt: TGTGCCAGCAGCTTCGAACGAAGGAACACTGAAGCTTTCTTT
cdr3_aa: CASSFERRNTEAFF

clone_size: NA
d_call: NA
j_call: TRBJ2-1
v_call: TRBV7-9
cdr3_nt: TGTGCCAGCAGCCCCCGACCTGGCAATGAGCAGTTCTTC
cdr3_aa: CASSPRPGNEQFF

clone_size: many
d_call: NA
j_call: TRBJ1-4
v_call: TRBV10-3
cdr3_nt: TGTGCCATCAGTGATAGGGGCCCCCTCGGCGACGAAAAACTGTTTTTT
cdr3_aa: CAISDRGPLGDEKLFF

clone_size: many
d_call: TRBD2
j_call: TRBJ2-1
v_call: TRBV2
cdr3_nt: TGTGCCAGCAGAACTAGCGGGGGAGTCAATGAGCAGTTCTTC
cdr3_aa: CASRTSGGVNEQFF

clone_size: many
d_call: NA
j_call: TRBJ2-5
v_call: TRBV10-3
cdr3_nt: TGTGCCATCAGTGAGCCGGACCGGCCGGCGACCGGGACCCAGTACTTC
cdr3_aa: CAISEPDRPATGTQYF

clone_size: NA
d_call: TRBD1
j_call: TRBJ2-7
v_call: TRBV18
cdr3_nt: TGTGCCAGCTCACCACCTTTGACAGGGGGCCCCTGGGAGCAGTACTTC
cdr3_aa: CASSPPLTGGPWEQYF

clone_size: NA
d_call: NA
j_call: TRBJ1-1
v_call: TRBV12-3/TRBV12-4
cdr3_nt: TGTGCCAGCAGTTGGGGAGGCGGCCCCGAGGCTTTCTTT
cdr3_aa: CASSWGGGPEAFF

clone_size: few
d_call: NA
j_call: TRBJ1-1
v_call: TRBV12-3/TRBV12-4
cdr3_nt: TGTGCCAGCAGTCCAACCCCCCAAGGGTATGATGAAGCTTTCTTT
cdr3_aa: CASSPTPQGYDEAFF

clone_size: NA
d_call: NA
j_call: TRBJ2-7
v_call: TRBV6-1
cdr3_nt: TGTGCCAGCAAGAGGGGTATCTCGGGGAAATACGAGCAGTACTTC
cdr3_aa: CASKRGISGKYEQYF

clone_size: many
d_call: TRBD1
j_call: TRBJ2-7
v_call: TRBV7-9
cdr3_nt: TGTGCCAGCAGCTCCTCAACAGGGGGCGCCTTCGACTTC
cdr3_aa: CASSSSTGGAFDF

clone_size: few
d_call: NA
j_call: TRBJ2-7
v_call: TRBV4-1
cdr3_nt: TGCGCCAGCAGCCTTGGGGCCAGTTTGAGCTCCTACGAGCAGTACTTC
cdr3_aa: CASSLGASLSSYEQYF

clone_size: many
d_call: TRBD2
j_call: TRBJ2-3
v_call: TRBV7-9
cdr3_nt: TGTGCCAGCAGCTCTATTCTAGCGGGCACAGATACGCAGTATTTT
cdr3_aa: CASSSILAGTDTQYF

clone_size: many
d_call: NA
j_call: TRBJ2-3
v_call: TRBV4-1
cdr3_nt: TGCGCCAGCAGCCAAGGAGCTAGCACAGATACGCAGTATTTT
cdr3_aa: CASSQGASTDTQYF

clone_size: once
d_call: TRBD2
j_call: TRBJ2-1
v_call: TRBV20-1
cdr3_nt: TGCAGTGCTAGTGGAACTAGCGTCTCCTACAATGAGCAGTTCTTC
cdr3_aa: CSASGTSVSYNEQFF

clone_size: many
d_call: NA
j_call: TRBJ2-1
v_call: TRBV7-9
cdr3_nt: TGTGCCAGCAGCGGCGGGGTCAATGAGCAGTTCTTC
cdr3_aa: CASSGGVNEQFF

clone_size: few
d_call: NA
j_call: TRBJ1-2
v_call: TRBV25-1
cdr3_nt: TGTGCCTACTGGGACGGTGTCTATGGCTACACCTTC
cdr3_aa: CAYWDGVYGYTF

clone_size: many
d_call: NA
j_call: TRBJ2-2
v_call: TRBV25-1
cdr3_nt: TGTGCCAGCAGTGGGAGAACGGAGTACACCGGGGAGCTGTTTTTT
cdr3_aa: CASSGRTEYTGELFF

clone_size: many
d_call: NA
j_call: TRBJ1-1
v_call: TRBV4-3
cdr3_nt: TGCGCCAGCAGCCAACAGACAGTGAACACTGAAGCTTTCTTT
cdr3_aa: CASSQQTVNTEAFF

clone_size: NA
d_call: TRBD1
j_call: TRBJ2-1
v_call: TRBV3-1
cdr3_nt: TGTGCCAGCAACCAAGATAGGCAACAGGGGTTCTACAATGAGCAGTTCTTC
cdr3_aa: CASNQDRQQGFYNEQFF

clone_size: NA
d_call: NA
j_call: TRBJ2-7
v_call: TRBV12-3/TRBV12-4
cdr3_nt: TGTGCCAGCAGTTTCATACCCTCCGAGCAGTACTTC
cdr3_aa: CASSFIPSEQYF

clone_size: NA
d_call: TRBD2
j_call: TRBJ2-3
v_call: TRBV5-1
cdr3_nt: TGCGCCAGCAGCTTGGCCTCACTAGCGGGGCTTAACACAGATACGCAGTATTTT
cdr3_aa: CASSLASLAGLNTDTQYF

clone_size: few
d_call: NA
j_call: TRBJ2-3
v_call: TRBV27
cdr3_nt: TGTGCCAGCTCACGCGGATTCACAGATACGCAGTATTTT
cdr3_aa: CASSRGFTDTQYF

clone_size: many
d_call: NA
j_call: TRBJ1-5
v_call: TRBV10-3
cdr3_nt: TGTGCCATCAGTGAGTTTGGCCAACTTTATAGCAATCAGCCCCAGCATTTT
cdr3_aa: CAISEFGQLYSNQPQHF

clone_size: many
d_call: TRBD2
j_call: TRBJ2-3
v_call: TRBV7-8
cdr3_nt: TGTGCCAGCAGCCGTGAGCTAGCGGGAGGGATACCAAGCACAGATACGCAGTATTTT
cdr3_aa: CASSRELAGGIPSTDTQYF

clone_size: many
d_call: NA
j_call: TRBJ2-3
v_call: TRBV27
cdr3_nt: TGTGCCAGCAGCTCAATAGGGGAGAAGGATTTAGATACGCAGTATTTT
cdr3_aa: CASSSIGEKDLDTQYF

clone_size: few
d_call: NA
j_call: TRBJ2-7
v_call: TRBV20-1
cdr3_nt: TGCAGTGCTAGGTCCACCCTAGCGTCCCTCACCTACGAGCAGTACTTC
cdr3_aa: CSARSTLASLTYEQYF

clone_size: NA
d_call: TRBD2
j_call: TRBJ2-1
v_call: TRBV19
cdr3_nt: TGTGCCAGTAGTATTTCGGGGGGAGGATACAATGAGCAGTTCTTC
cdr3_aa: CASSISGGGYNEQFF

clone_size: many
d_call: NA
j_call: TRBJ2-7
v_call: TRBV5-1
cdr3_nt: TGCGCCAGCTCAGACCCGGGACACCTCACCTACGAGCAGTACTTC
cdr3_aa: CASSDPGHLTYEQYF